This TCR beta chain was recorded in a study of T cell repertoires in cytomegalovirus infection. Study background: TCR beta signatures that were public indicated CMV infection and matching HLA type.

This clonotype was counted ten times or more. Its antigen is currently unknown. V was cut by 5 bases and J by 2 bases, with 3 bases left in between. The CDR3 has 11 residues. Germline values: CDR1 SEHNR, CDR2 FQNEAQ (reference sequence). MiXCR was run by TCRdb on the reads, yielding one entry per CDR3 protein. Here the sample spans more than 200,000 distinct CDR3 sequences, roughly 9.1% being singletons. General study points: Clonotype analysis showed dominance of the ex vivo response by HLA-C-restricted CMV-specific TCR beta clonotypes.

Material: PBMCs. The clonotype was recovered from a human donor in good health (CMV status not recorded). Some clones in this sample may be carry-over from other donors' samples. The chain combines TRBV7-9 with TRBJ2-5; D ambiguous. For the CDR3, the DNA is TGTGCCAGCAGCAAACAAGAGACCCAGTACTTC. Translation: CASSKQETQYF.